Below, 3 T cell receptor beta chains from the same sample are listed, as sequenced in a study of molecular identifiers for immune sequencing clone quantification. MiXCR, applied by TCRdb to the PCR reads, yields one record per CDR3 protein. The table lists about 640,000 distinct CDR3 sequences, roughly 21% of them singletons. Material for sequencing was naive CD8+ T cells from blood, with Jurkat cell RNA spiked in. Subset defined: FACS-sorted CD8+CD4-CCR7+CD45RA+ naive T cells. The source of these receptors is a human donor in good health. Some libraries in this study had Jurkat cell RNA spiked in.

This clonotype has only a few counts. This chain connects TRBV2 to TRBJ2-2; D possibly corresponds to TRBD1 (5 bases). The germline V gene has CDR1 SNHLY and CDR2 FYNNEI. This CDR3 has 13 residues. V was cut by 4 bases and J by 7 bases, with 10 bases left in between. The CDR3 sequence: CASSVKGIGELFF. In DNA form, the CDR3 reads TGTGCCAGCAGTGTCAAGGGGATCGGGGAGCTGTTTTTT.

This clonotype was found many times. This rearrangement joins TRBV12-3 or TRBV12-4 to TRBJ2-3; D unclear. The V and J ends lost 8 bases and 6 bases respectively, with 12 bases between them. This CDR3 is built from 12 residues. CDR3 sequence reads: CASLSPGDTQYF. In DNA form, the CDR3 reads TGTGCCAGCCTCAGCCCCGGGGATACGCAGTATTTT.

In the case of this clonotype: This may be a read error: a much more frequent sequence differs by one nucleotide. V usage is TRBV6-5 and J usage is TRBJ2-3, with 9 bases identical to TRBD2. CDR3 size: 15 residues. Germline V lookup: CDR1 MNHEY, CDR2 SVGAGI. The CDR3 spells CASGYASGGPDTQYF. The CDR3 nucleotides are TGTGCCAGCGGTTACGCCAGCGGGGGGCCAGATACGCAGTATTTT.